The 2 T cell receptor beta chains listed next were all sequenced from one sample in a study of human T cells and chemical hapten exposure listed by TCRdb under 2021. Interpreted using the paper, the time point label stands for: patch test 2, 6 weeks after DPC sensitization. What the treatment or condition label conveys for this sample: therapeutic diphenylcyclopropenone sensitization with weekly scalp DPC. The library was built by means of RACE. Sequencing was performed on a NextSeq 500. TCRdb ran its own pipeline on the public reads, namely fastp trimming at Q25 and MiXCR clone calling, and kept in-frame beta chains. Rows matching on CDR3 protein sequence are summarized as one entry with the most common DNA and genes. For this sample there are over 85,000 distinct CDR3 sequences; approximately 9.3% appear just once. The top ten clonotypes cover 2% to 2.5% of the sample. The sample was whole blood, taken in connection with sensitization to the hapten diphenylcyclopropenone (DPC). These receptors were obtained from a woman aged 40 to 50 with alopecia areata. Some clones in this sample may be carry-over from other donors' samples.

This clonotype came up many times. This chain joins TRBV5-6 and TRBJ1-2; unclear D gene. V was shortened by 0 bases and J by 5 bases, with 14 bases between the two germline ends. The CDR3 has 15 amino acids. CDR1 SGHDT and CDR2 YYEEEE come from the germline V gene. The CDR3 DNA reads TGTGCCAGCAGCTTGGGGGGTCCGTCACAGTATGGCTACACCTTC. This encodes CASSLGGPSQYGYTF.

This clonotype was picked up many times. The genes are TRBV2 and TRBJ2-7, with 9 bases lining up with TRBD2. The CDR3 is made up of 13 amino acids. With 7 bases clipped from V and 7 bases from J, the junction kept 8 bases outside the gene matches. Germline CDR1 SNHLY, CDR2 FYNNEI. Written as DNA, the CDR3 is TGTGCCAGCAACCAGCGGGGGGCAGTGGAGCAGTACTTC. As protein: CASNQRGAVEQYF.